This TCR beta chain was obtained from a study of T cell responses to AZD1222 COVID-19 vaccine. General study findings and limits: It was only after the peak T cell response that any repertoires were sampled.

Germline V gene data show CDR1 as LNHDA and CDR2 as SQIVND (reference sequence). Trimming removed 5 bases from V and 0 bases from J; junction bases left unmatched: 3. CDR3 size: 15 residues. Concerning this clone itself: Its matching antigen is unknown.

TCRdb's table, derived via immunoSEQ multiplex PCR, lists solely in-frame clones and lacks some. The data contain some 130,000 clones, approximately 91% of them singletons. The material was peripheral blood, obtained 28 days after the second AZD1222 dose. The sequence was obtained from an adult who received the AZD1222 COVID-19 vaccine. The rearrangement uses TRBV19 and TRBJ2-3; 9 bases line up with TRBD1. The CDR3 sequence is CASSVDRGSTDTQYF. CDR3 nucleotide sequence: TGTGCCAGTAGTGTGGACAGGGGTAGCACAGATACGCAGTATTTT.